The 7 T cell receptor beta chains reported below all come from one sample, sequenced in a study of cytomegalovirus exposure and HLA in healthy donors. PCR involved 60 Vbeta and 13 Jbeta primers. This table comes from immunoSEQ multiplex PCR, and its TCRdb copy is limited to in-frame clones, with some not included. There are around 140,000 clones in the sample; under 90% occur only once, and just over 4.5% lies in the top ten. The sequencing sample was made of PBMCs. Receptor source: a man aged 35-49 years in good health and CMV-seronegative.

V usage is TRBV5-6 and J usage is TRBJ2-7, with a tentative D call TRBD2 (5 bases). The length of the CDR3 is 12 residues. The germline V and J ends were trimmed by 4 bases and 6 bases, with 11 bases remaining between them. CDR1 SGHDT and CDR2 YYEEEE come from the germline V gene. DNA of the CDR3: TGTGCCAGCAGCCGGGGTTCGGGCGAGCAGTACTTC. The encoded protein is CASSRGSGEQYF.

The chain has TRBV11-2 and TRBJ1-1; 8 bases align to TRBD1. The V gene end was trimmed by 5 bases and the J gene end by 7 bases; junction bases not matched to a gene: 9. The CDR3 length is 14 residues. Germline V gene data show CDR1 as SGHAT and CDR2 as FQNNGV. The CDR3 DNA sequence: TGTGCCAGCAGCCCCCGGGACAGGACGCTTGAAGCTTTCTTT. Its protein product is CASSPRDRTLEAFF. The full variable domain, in which reference TRBV11-2 and TRBJ1-1 provide the parts outside the CDR3, is EAGVAQSPRYKIIEKRQSVAFWCNPISGHATLYWYQQILGQGPKLLIQFQNNGVVDDSQLPKDRFSAERLKGVDSTLKIQPAKLEDSAVYLCASSPRDRTLEAFFGQGTRLTVV.

The J gene is TRBJ1-6, the V gene TRBV5-1; 9 positions match TRBD1. The CDR3 contains 17 residues. Trimming removed 3 bases from V and 0 bases from J; junction bases left unmatched: 4. Germline V gene sequence: CDR1 SGHRS, CDR2 YFSETQ. The CDR3 DNA is TGCGCCAGCAGCTCTCCGGGACAGGGCTCCTATAATTCACCCCTCCACTTT. It translates to CASSSPGQGSYNSPLHF.

CDR3 in DNA: TGTGCCAGCAGCCCCGACAGGGGTCAGCCCCAGCATTTT. It is translated as CASSPDRGQPQHF. V is TRBV6-5 and J is TRBJ1-5, with 8 bases matching TRBD1. V shed 6 bases and J 6 bases; nucleotides not matched to a gene: 4. Germline V gene lookup returns CDR1 MNHEY and CDR2 SVGAGI. The CDR3 extends over 13 amino acids.

V is TRBV6-5 and J is TRBJ1-1; tentative D call: TRBD1 (6 bases). In germline, CDR1 is MNHEY, CDR2 SVGAGI. V shed 10 bases and J shed 1 base, with 7 bases lying between them. This CDR3 is built from 11 residues. The CDR3 DNA sequence: TGTGCCACGACAGGGAACACTGAAGCTTTCTTT. This gives the protein CATTGNTEAFF.

The chain carries TRBV6-6 and TRBJ2-1, with no clear D. Germline V CDR1 and CDR2: MNHNY, SVGAGI (reference sequence). The CDR3 covers 13 residues. V was clipped by 3 bases and J by 7 bases, with 10 bases between them. This CDR3 reads CASSYLRKNEQFF. CDR3 DNA: TGTGCCAGCAGTTATTTGCGGAAGAATGAGCAGTTCTTC.

The rearrangement uses TRBV19 and TRBJ2-1, with unresolved D. CDR1 and CDR2 (germline): LNHDA, SQIVND (reference sequence). This CDR3 contains 13 residues. V was shortened by 10 bases and J by 6 bases, with 16 bases between the two germline ends. CDR3 amino acids: CATTIALGNEQFF. Here the CDR3 DNA reads TGTGCCACAACAATAGCCCTGGGCAATGAGCAGTTCTTC.